One and the same sample provided the 31 T cell receptor beta chains below, sequenced in a study of a mutant IDH1 vaccine in newly diagnosed glioma. Assay: immunoSEQ multiplex PCR; the TCRdb copy retains only in-frame clones and omits some. This table holds under 35,000 clones, about three quarters found once. The time point: week 35, safety follow-up. One vaccine dose held 300 ug of mutant IDH1 20-mer peptide and came with topical imiquimod. Their antigens remain unidentified. The material sequenced was PBMCs, taken from a glioma patient whose treatment included an IDH1 peptide vaccine. The receptors derive from a man aged 50 or older with glioma.

On this clone itself: A read error may produce the germline difference seen at one junction end. The chain couples TRBV29-1 to TRBJ2-2, with TRBD1 matching over 9 bases. Germline lookup yields CDR1 SQVTM and CDR2 ANQGSEA. CDR3 length: 15 residues. The CDR3 loop reads CSVFIQGAKTGELFF. As DNA, the CDR3 is TGCAGCGTTTTTATACAGGGGGCGAAGACCGGGGAGCTGTTTTTT.

The chain employs TRBV2 and TRBJ1-2; perhaps TRBD1 as D (5 bases). V gave up 6 bases and J gave up 4 bases, with 15 bases separating them. The germline V gene has CDR1 SNHLY and CDR2 FYNNEI. The CDR3 loop spans 14 amino acids. CDR3 protein: CASRDGGAVYGYTF. The CDR3 coding sequence is TGTGCCAGCAGGGACGGGGGTGCGGTCTATGGCTACACCTTC.

This clone was detected only once. The J gene is TRBJ2-7, the V gene TRBV15, with unresolved D. The V and J ends lost 0 bases and 5 bases respectively, with 14 bases between them. Germline CDR1 is LNHNV and CDR2 is YYDKDF (reference sequence). The CDR3 is made up of 15 amino acids. The CDR3 spells CATSREGGLINEQYF. The CDR3 DNA is TGTGCCACCAGCAGAGAGGGTGGCCTCATCAACGAGCAGTACTTC.

CDR3 sequence (DNA): TGTGCCAGCAGTCTTAAGGAGGGCACCCATGGCTACACCTTC. The encoded protein is CASSLKEGTHGYTF. This sequence joins TRBV28 and TRBJ1-2; D remains unclear. V was clipped by 5 bases and J by 6 bases, with 16 bases between them. The CDR3 runs to 14 residues. The V gene's germline CDR1 is MDHEN and CDR2 SYDVKM.

V usage is TRBV19 and J usage is TRBJ1-5, with D unclear. This CDR3 has 15 residues. Germline V gives CDR1 LNHDA, CDR2 SQIVND (reference sequence). The V gene lost 5 bases and the J gene lost 0 bases, with 11 bases spanning the gap. CDR3 nucleotides: TGTGCCAGTAGTTCTGGCAAATATAGCAATCAGCCCCAGCATTTT. It is translated as CASSSGKYSNQPQHF.

The chain has TRBV5-1 and TRBJ1-4, with 9 bases fitting TRBD1. Per germline, CDR1 SGHRS and CDR2 YFSETQ. V shed 4 bases and J 7 bases; nucleotides not matched to a gene: 5. The CDR3 is made up of 14 amino acids. The CDR3 DNA reads as TGCGCCAGCAGCCGTGGACAGGGGACTGAAAAACTGTTTTTT. It translates to CASSRGQGTEKLFF. The whole variable domain, filled in from reference TRBV5-1 and TRBJ1-4, reads KAGVTQTPRYLIKTRGQQVTLSCSPISGHRSVSWYQQTPGQGLQFLFEYFSETQRNKGNFPGRFSGRQFSNSRSEMNVSTLELGDSALYLCASSRGQGTEKLFFGSGTQLSVL.

V usage is TRBV10-3 and J usage is TRBJ2-6; D call uncertain. V was pared by 4 bases and J by 0 bases, with 10 bases between. The CDR3 runs 16 residues. Germline-derived CDR1 and CDR2 are ENHRY and SYGVKD. CDR3 coding DNA: TGTGCCATCAGTGGGTCTACTACCTCTGGGGCCAACGTCCTGACTTTC. Encoded protein: CAISGSTTSGANVLTF.

V is TRBV7-9 and J is TRBJ2-7, with D perhaps TRBD2 (5 bases). The CDR3 is 13 amino acids. V shed 3 bases and J shed 5 bases, with 11 bases lying between them. Germline CDR1 is SEHNR and CDR2 is FQNEAQ (reference sequence). The CDR3, as DNA: TGTGCCAGCAGCTTCGGGGTATTGGACGAGCAGTACTTC. Amino acid sequence: CASSFGVLDEQYF.

V and J are TRBV19 and TRBJ1-2; D perhaps matches TRBD1 (5 bases). The V and J ends lost 6 bases and 5 bases respectively, with 28 bases between them. In germline, CDR1 is LNHDA, CDR2 SQIVND (reference sequence). This CDR3 has 18 residues. The CDR3 sequence is CASRPLGGDNSGGYGYTF. The CDR3 DNA follows: TGTGCCAGTAGACCCCTCGGGGGTGATAATTCAGGCGGATATGGCTACACCTTC.

This clone was seen once. The chain combines TRBV6-6 with TRBJ2-7, with TRBD2 matching 7 bases. Germline loops: CDR1 MNHNY, CDR2 SVGAGI (reference sequence). V gave up 7 bases and J gave up 12 bases; unmatched junction bases: 9. The CDR3 spans 11 residues. CDR3 nucleotides: TGTGCCAGCATGACTGGGGAGGGTCTGTACTTC. As protein: CASMTGEGLYF.

The V and J genes are TRBV5-1 and TRBJ2-1; a weak D match, TRBD1 (5 bases). The V end was cut by 2 bases, the J end by 16 bases, with 13 bases between. The CDR3 sequence is 11 residues long. The germline CDR1 and CDR2 sequences are SGHRS and YFSETQ. The CDR3 DNA is TGCGCCAGCAGCTTACAGGATGTGTCCTTCTTC. Amino acid sequence: CASSLQDVSFF.

This chain uses TRBV4-2 with TRBJ2-6, with D uncertain. Trimming stripped 5 bases from V and 0 bases from J, with 17 bases between. CDR1 and CDR2 (germline): LGHNA, YNFKEQ. The CDR3 sequence is 18 residues long. DNA of the CDR3: TGTGCCAGCAGCGGTTTTTGGGGTCCTAGCTCTGGGGCCAACGTCCTGACTTTC. Its protein is CASSGFWGPSSGANVLTF.

The sample holds a few counts of this clone. This chain joins TRBV9 and TRBJ1-4, with no clear D. CDR1 and CDR2 from the germline V gene are SGDLS and YYNGEE. Trimming took 3 bases from V and 7 from J, leaving 28 bases between them. CDR3 length equals 19 residues. CDR3: CASSAPLSGPNADSEKLFF. CDR3 nucleotides: TGTGCCAGCAGCGCTCCCCTTTCTGGCCCTAACGCCGATAGTGAAAAACTGTTTTTT.

The chain employs TRBV6-5 and TRBJ2-7; D possibly matches TRBD1 or TRBD2 (5 bases each). Germline loops: CDR1 MNHEY, CDR2 SVGAGI. The CDR3 runs to 15 residues. The V and J ends lost 9 bases and 2 bases respectively, with 20 bases between them. CDR3 DNA: TGTGCCAGTCGCTTATCCCCGGGACGGGCCTACGAGCAGTACTTC. This codes for CASRLSPGRAYEQYF.

This clone was counted a few times. J is TRBJ1-1 and V is TRBV7-2, with D perhaps matching TRBD1 (5 bases). This CDR3 comprises 13 residues. The germline V gene encodes CDR1 SGHTA and CDR2 FQGNSA. V shed 3 bases and J shed 3 bases, with 8 bases lying between them. The CDR3, as DNA: TGTGCCAGCAGCTTTAGCAGGGACACTGAAGCTTTCTTT. This gives the protein CASSFSRDTEAFF.

The CDR3 sequence is CASSLSGYEQYF. The CDR3 bases are TGTGCCAGCAGCTTGTCAGGCTACGAGCAGTACTTC. V gene TRBV5-4 combines with J gene TRBJ2-7; no clear D. This CDR3 is 12 amino acids long. Germline V gene lookup returns CDR1 SGHNT and CDR2 YYREEE (reference sequence). Deletions cut 1 base from V and 3 bases from J, with 5 bases between.

This clone was recorded only once. This chain joins TRBV9 and TRBJ1-2; D not certain. From germline, CDR1 is SGDLS and CDR2 YYNGEE. V was shortened by 0 bases and J by 2 bases, with 8 bases between the two germline ends. CDR3 length equals 14 residues. CDR3: CASSVGVVNYGYTF. DNA of the CDR3: TGTGCCAGCAGCGTAGGGGTTGTCAACTATGGCTACACCTTC.

The chain recombines TRBV6-1 with TRBJ1-4, with a tentative D call TRBD1 (5 bases). The CDR3 length is 14 residues. V was pared by 5 bases and J by 10 bases, with 17 bases between. The germline CDR1 and CDR2 sequences are MNHNS and SASEGT. The CDR3 here is CASSLEGTRGKLFF. CDR3 DNA sequence: TGTGCCAGCAGTTTAGAGGGGACTCGGGGAAAACTGTTTTTT.

The table lists this clone with a count of one. The chain recombines TRBV11-2 with TRBJ1-1; D not resolved. Deletions cut 1 base from V and 5 bases from J, with 17 bases between. Germline CDR1 SGHAT, CDR2 FQNNGV. CDR3 length equals 16 residues. CDR3 amino acids: CASSLVSVMWATEAFF. The DNA for the CDR3 is TGTGCCAGCAGCTTAGTGTCAGTCATGTGGGCAACTGAAGCTTTCTTT. Full variable domain (rest looked up from reference TRBV11-2 and TRBJ1-1): EAGVAQSPRYKIIEKRQSVAFWCNPISGHATLYWYQQILGQGPKLLIQFQNNGVVDDSQLPKDRFSAERLKGVDSTLKIQPAKLEDSAVYLCASSLVSVMWATEAFFGQGTRLTVV.

In this sample, this clone turned up a few times. The V gene is TRBV5-1, the J gene TRBJ2-7, with 10 positions matching TRBD2. This CDR3 is 13 amino acids long. Germline V gives CDR1 SGHRS, CDR2 YFSETQ. With V trimmed by 5 bases and J by 6 bases, 5 bases remained unmatched. CDR3 in DNA: TGCGCCAGCAGTCTAGCGGGAGTCTCCGAGCAGTACTTC. Its protein is CASSLAGVSEQYF.

This clone came up a few times. The chain employs TRBV7-9 and TRBJ1-1; D is unclear. Between the trimmed V and J ends, which lost 4 bases and 2 bases, there was a span of 5 bases. Germline loops: CDR1 SEHNR, CDR2 FQNEAQ (reference sequence). This CDR3 is 12 amino acids long. DNA of the CDR3: TGTGCCAGCAGCTACTCAAACACTGAAGCTTTCTTT. This gives the protein CASSYSNTEAFF.

V and J are TRBV11-2 and TRBJ1-1; 9 bases are a match to TRBD1. The CDR3 sequence is 13 residues long. The V gene end was trimmed by 4 bases and the J gene end by 11 bases; junction bases not matched to a gene: 8. CDR1 SGHAT and CDR2 FQNNGV come from the germline V gene. As DNA, the CDR3 is TGTGCCAGCAGCTGGACACGGGACAGGGACGCTTTCTTT. Encoded protein: CASSWTRDRDAFF.

J is TRBJ2-3 and V is TRBV15; 8 bases match TRBD2. The germline CDR1 and CDR2 sequences are LNHNV and YYDKDF (reference sequence). The CDR3 extends over 15 amino acids. After removal of 1 base from V and 3 bases from J, the junction contained 3 bases not matched to a gene. The CDR3 sequence is CATSRVTSGTDTQYF. CDR3 DNA: TGTGCCACCAGCAGAGTTACTAGCGGTACAGATACGCAGTATTTT.

V is TRBV5-1 and J is TRBJ2-1, with D possibly matching TRBD2 (6 bases). The CDR3 loop spans 16 amino acids. Trimming took off 2 bases at V and 5 bases at J, with 17 bases between the two ends. Germline CDR1 SGHRS, CDR2 YFSETQ. The CDR3 sequence: CASSFRTGVGHNEQFF. CDR3 nucleotide sequence: TGCGCCAGCAGCTTTCGGACGGGAGTGGGCCACAATGAGCAGTTCTTC.

This clone turned up a few times. V usage is TRBV5-1 and J usage is TRBJ2-7; 12 nucleotides match TRBD1. The junction had 7 bases not matched to a gene; V was cut back by 5 bases and J by 7 bases. From germline, CDR1 is SGHRS and CDR2 YFSETQ. This CDR3 has 14 residues. The CDR3 DNA sequence: TGCGCCAGCAGACAGGGGACAGGGGGCGCTGAGCAGTACTTC. Residues: CASRQGTGGAEQYF.

The chain is built from TRBV15 and TRBJ1-4; D ambiguous. Germline CDR1 and CDR2: LNHNV and YYDKDF (reference sequence). Trimming pared 8 bases from V and 5 bases from J, leaving 15 bases between. The CDR3 length is 14 residues. The CDR3 spells CATGRQEFNEKLFF. As DNA, the CDR3 is TGTGCCACCGGGAGGCAGGAGTTCAATGAAAAACTGTTTTTT.

The chain recombines TRBV27 with TRBJ2-6, with D hard to call. The V gene's germline CDR1 is MNHEY and CDR2 SMNVEV (reference sequence). V gave up 6 bases and J gave up 0 bases, with 6 bases separating them. CDR3 length equals 14 residues. The DNA for the CDR3 is TGTGCCAGCAGCCCAAACTCTGGGGCCAACGTCCTGACTTTC. It encodes CASSPNSGANVLTF.

The CDR3 DNA reads as TGTGCCAGCAGTCCAACGCCGTCCTATGGCTACACCTTC. Its translation: CASSPTPSYGYTF. V is TRBV6-5 and J is TRBJ1-2; D ambiguous. The CDR3 runs 13 residues. Germline CDR1 and CDR2: MNHEY and SVGAGI. Trimming pared 5 bases from V and 4 bases from J, leaving 11 bases between.

The rearrangement joins TRBV9 to TRBJ2-3; 10 bases map to TRBD2. Germline V gene sequence: CDR1 SGDLS, CDR2 YYNGEE. Germline trimming cut 4 bases from V and 2 bases from J; bases unmatched to any gene: 16. CDR3 length: 19 residues. The CDR3 nucleotides read TGTGCCAGCAGCCCTGGGGGAGCGGGGGGGTCAGGGAACACAGATACGCAGTATTTT. It codes for CASSPGGAGGSGNTDTQYF.

The J gene is TRBJ2-1, the V gene TRBV6-1, with a tentative D call TRBD2 (5 bases). The CDR3 spans 15 residues. Germline V gene lookup returns CDR1 MNHNS and CDR2 SASEGT. The V and J ends lost 5 bases and 7 bases respectively, with 18 bases between them. The CDR3 spells CASSKGSDQTNEQFF. In nucleotides, the CDR3 is TGTGCCAGCAGTAAAGGGAGCGACCAGACTAATGAGCAGTTCTTC.

The rearrangement joins TRBV19 to TRBJ2-7; 8 bases fit TRBD1. The CDR3 consists of 15 residues. CDR1 is LNHDA and CDR2 is SQIVND in the germline V gene (reference sequence). V was pared by 1 base and J by 5 bases, with 7 bases of the junction left unmatched. CDR3 residues: CASSIGTGTSNEQYF. CDR3 nucleotides: TGTGCCAGTAGTATAGGGACAGGGACTTCCAACGAGCAGTACTTC.